This T cell receptor beta chain was captured in a study of T cell changes during pregnancy in multiple sclerosis. J was trimmed by 9 bases and V by 4 bases; bases with no gene match: 6. The CDR3 is made up of 13 amino acids. Per the germline V gene, CDR1 is SGHDN and CDR2 is FVKESK. Generated by immunoSEQ multiplex PCR, the TCRdb table keeps only in-frame clones and is missing some. The table includes 35,000 to 40,000 clones, about nine tenths detected once. The chain employs TRBV14 and TRBJ2-1, with 7 bases that match TRBD1. The sequence was obtained from a female donor with multiple sclerosis, enrolled in a pregnancy study. This specimen was CD4+ T cells from peripheral blood mononuclear cells, taken before pregnancy. For the CDR3, the DNA is TGTGCCAGCAGCCTAGAGACAGGGTCTGAGCAGTTCTTC. Protein sequence: CASSLETGSEQFF.